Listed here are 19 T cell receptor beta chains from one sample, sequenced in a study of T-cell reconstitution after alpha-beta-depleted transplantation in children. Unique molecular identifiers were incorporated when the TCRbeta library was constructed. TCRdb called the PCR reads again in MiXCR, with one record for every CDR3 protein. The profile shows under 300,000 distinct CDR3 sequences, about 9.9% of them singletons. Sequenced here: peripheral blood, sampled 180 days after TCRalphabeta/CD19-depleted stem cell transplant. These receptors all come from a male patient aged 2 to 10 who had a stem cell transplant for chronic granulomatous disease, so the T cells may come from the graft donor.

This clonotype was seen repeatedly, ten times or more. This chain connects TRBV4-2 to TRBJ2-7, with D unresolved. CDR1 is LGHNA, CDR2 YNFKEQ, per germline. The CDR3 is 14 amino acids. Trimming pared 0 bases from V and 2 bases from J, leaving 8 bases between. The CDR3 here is CASSQERSTYEQYF. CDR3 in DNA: TGTGCCAGCAGCCAAGAACGGTCTACCTACGAGCAGTACTTC.

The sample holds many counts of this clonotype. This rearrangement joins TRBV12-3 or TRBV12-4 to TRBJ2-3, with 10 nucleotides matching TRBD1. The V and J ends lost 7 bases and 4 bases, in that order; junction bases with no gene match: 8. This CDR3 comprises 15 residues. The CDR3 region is CASTPGQGSPDTQYF. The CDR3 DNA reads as TGTGCCAGCACCCCGGGACAGGGGTCCCCAGATACGCAGTATTTT.

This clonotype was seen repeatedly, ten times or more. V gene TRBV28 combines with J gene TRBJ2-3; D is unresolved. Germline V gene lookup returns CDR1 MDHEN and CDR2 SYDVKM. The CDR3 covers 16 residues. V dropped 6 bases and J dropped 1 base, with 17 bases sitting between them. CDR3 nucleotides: TGTGCCAGCAGCCGCCTGCTTATCCGCCGCACAGATACGCAGTATTTT. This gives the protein CASSRLLIRRTDTQYF.

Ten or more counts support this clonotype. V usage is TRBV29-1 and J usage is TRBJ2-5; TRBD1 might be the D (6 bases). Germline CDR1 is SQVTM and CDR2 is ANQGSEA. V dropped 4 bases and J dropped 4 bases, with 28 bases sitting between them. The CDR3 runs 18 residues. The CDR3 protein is CSVGSRDNLLSLRETQYF. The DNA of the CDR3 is TGCAGCGTTGGATCCCGGGACAATCTTTTATCACTAAGAGAGACCCAGTACTTC.

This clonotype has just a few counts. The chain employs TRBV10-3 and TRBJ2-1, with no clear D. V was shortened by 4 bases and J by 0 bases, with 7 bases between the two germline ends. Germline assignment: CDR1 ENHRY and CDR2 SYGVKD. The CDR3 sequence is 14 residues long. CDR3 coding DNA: TGTGCCATCAGTGTGGCAGGCTCCTACAATGAGCAGTTCTTC. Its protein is CAISVAGSYNEQFF.

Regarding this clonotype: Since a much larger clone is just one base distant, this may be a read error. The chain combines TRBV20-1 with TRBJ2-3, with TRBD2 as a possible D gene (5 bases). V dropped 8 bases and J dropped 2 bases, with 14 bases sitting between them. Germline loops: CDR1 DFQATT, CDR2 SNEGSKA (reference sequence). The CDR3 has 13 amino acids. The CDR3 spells CSPGWCFTDTQYF. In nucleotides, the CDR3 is TGCAGTCCGGGGTGGTGTTTCACAGATACGCAGTATTTT.

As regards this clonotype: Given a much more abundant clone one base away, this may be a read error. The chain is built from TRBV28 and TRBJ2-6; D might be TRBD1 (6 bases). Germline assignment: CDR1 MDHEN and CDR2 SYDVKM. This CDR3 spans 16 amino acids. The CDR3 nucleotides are TGTGCCAGCCATCGGACAGCAGTCTCTGGGGCCAACGTCCTGTCTTTC. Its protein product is CASHRTAVSGANVLSF.

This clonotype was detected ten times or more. CDR3 sequence: CARAKGPYEQYF. CDR3 in DNA: TGTGCCAGGGCCAAGGGGCCCTACGAGCAGTACTTC. The chain couples TRBV10-3 to TRBJ2-7; maybe TRBD1 (5 bases). The CDR3 consists of 12 residues. Trimming shortened V by 10 bases and J by 2 bases, and 12 bases separated the two germline ends. The germline CDR1 and CDR2 sequences are ENHRY and SYGVKD.

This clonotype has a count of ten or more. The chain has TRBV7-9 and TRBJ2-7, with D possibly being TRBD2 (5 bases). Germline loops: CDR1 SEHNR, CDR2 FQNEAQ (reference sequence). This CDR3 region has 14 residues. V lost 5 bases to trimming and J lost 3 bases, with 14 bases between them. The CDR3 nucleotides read TGTGCCAGCAGCCAGGACTGGAGGTTCTACGAGCAGTACTTC. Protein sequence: CASSQDWRFYEQYF.

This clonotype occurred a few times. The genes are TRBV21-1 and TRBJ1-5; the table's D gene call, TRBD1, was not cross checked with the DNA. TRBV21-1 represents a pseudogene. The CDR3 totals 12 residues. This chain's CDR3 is CASSYRVQPQHF. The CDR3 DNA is TGTGCCAGCAGCTACAGGGTTCAGCCCCAGCATTTT.

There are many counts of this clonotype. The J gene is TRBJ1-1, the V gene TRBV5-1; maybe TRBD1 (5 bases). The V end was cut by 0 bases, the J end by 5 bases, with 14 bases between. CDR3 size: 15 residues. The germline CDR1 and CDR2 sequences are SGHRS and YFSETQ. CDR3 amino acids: CASSLVRGAGTEAFF. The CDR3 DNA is TGCGCCAGCAGCTTGGTACGTGGGGCCGGGACTGAAGCTTTCTTT.

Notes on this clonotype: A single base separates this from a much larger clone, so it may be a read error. Here the CDR3 DNA reads TGTGCCAGCAGCTTGGTGGCGGGTTACACAGATACGCCGTATTTT. This gives the protein CASSLVAGYTDTPYF. V and J are TRBV5-5 and TRBJ2-3; the D gene is possibly TRBD2 (5 bases). This CDR3 has 15 amino acids. CDR1 SGHKS and CDR2 YYEKEE come from the germline V gene (reference sequence).

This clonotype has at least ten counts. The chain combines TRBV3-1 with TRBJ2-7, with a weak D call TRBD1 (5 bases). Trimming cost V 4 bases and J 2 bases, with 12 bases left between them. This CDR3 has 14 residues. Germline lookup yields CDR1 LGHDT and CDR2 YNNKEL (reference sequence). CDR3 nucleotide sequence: TGTGCCAGCAGCCCCGCAGGGCTAACCTACGAGCAGTACTTC. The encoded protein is CASSPAGLTYEQYF.

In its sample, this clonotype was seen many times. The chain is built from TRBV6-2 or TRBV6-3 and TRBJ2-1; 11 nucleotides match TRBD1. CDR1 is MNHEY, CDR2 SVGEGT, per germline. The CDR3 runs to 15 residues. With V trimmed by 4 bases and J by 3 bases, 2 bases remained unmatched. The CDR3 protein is CASSWTGGDYNEQFF. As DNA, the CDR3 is TGTGCCAGCAGTTGGACAGGGGGCGACTACAATGAGCAGTTCTTC.

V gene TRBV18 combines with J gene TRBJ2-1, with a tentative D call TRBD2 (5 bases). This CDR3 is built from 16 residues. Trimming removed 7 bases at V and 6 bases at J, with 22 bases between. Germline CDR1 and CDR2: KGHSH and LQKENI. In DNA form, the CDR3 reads TGTGCCAGCTATACATTTACGCCACGGGGAACCAATGAGCAGTTCTTC. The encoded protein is CASYTFTPRGTNEQFF. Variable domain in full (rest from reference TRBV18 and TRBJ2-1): NAGVMQNPRHLVRRRGQEARLRCSPMKGHSHVYWYRQLPEEGLKFMVYLQKENIIDESGMPKERFSAEFPKEGPSILRIQQVVRGDSAAYFCASYTFTPRGTNEQFFGPGTRLTVL.

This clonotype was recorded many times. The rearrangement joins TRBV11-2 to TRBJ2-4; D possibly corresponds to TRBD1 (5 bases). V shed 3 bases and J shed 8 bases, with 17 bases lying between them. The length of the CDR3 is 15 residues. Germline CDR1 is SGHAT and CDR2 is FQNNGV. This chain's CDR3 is CASSFLAGQGDIQYF. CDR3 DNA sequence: TGTGCCAGCAGCTTTCTGGCTGGGCAGGGCGACATTCAGTACTTC.

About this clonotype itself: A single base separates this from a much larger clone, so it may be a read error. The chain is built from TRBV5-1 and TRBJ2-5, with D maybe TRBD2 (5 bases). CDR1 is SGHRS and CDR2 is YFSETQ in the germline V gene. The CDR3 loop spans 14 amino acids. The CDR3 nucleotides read TGCGCCAGCAGCCCCCCGGGGAGCCAAGAGACCCATTACTTC. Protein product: CASSPPGSQETHYF.

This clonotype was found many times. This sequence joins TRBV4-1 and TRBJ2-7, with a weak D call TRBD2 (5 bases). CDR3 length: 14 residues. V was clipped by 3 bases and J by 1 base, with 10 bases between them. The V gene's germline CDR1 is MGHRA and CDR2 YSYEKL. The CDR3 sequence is CASSHPLASYEQYF. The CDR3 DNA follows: TGCGCCAGCAGCCACCCCCTAGCTTCCTACGAGCAGTACTTC.

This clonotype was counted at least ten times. The CDR3 loop is CAISKHSTDRDGYEQYF. The CDR3 coding sequence is TGTGCCATCAGTAAACATTCGACAGACAGGGATGGCTACGAGCAGTACTTC. The J gene is TRBJ2-7, the V gene TRBV10-3, with 7 bases aligning to TRBD1. Germline loops: CDR1 ENHRY, CDR2 SYGVKD. J was trimmed by 3 bases and V by 5 bases; bases with no gene match: 16. This CDR3 contains 17 residues.